A single sample is the source of the 29 T cell receptor beta chains below, sequenced in a study of blood T cell repertoires in COVID-19. Only in-frame clones appear in the TCRdb table, and some are missing; sequencing was by immunoSEQ multiplex PCR. Seen here are tens of thousands of clones, roughly 87% observed once, and the top ten hold about 7%. The sample comprised peripheral blood. The receptors were gathered from a man in his 60s with active COVID-19.

The rearrangement uses TRBV5-8 and TRBJ2-7; 8 positions agree with TRBD2. This CDR3 has 15 amino acids. The trim removed 0 bases at V and 3 bases at J, leaving 5 bases unmatched. Germline V gene data show CDR1 as SGHTS and CDR2 as YDEGEE. This CDR3 is CASSLAPGGFYEQYF. The CDR3 DNA follows: TGTGCCAGCAGCTTGGCCCCGGGAGGGTTCTACGAGCAGTACTTC.

The chain employs TRBV2 and TRBJ2-2, with 11 bases fitting TRBD2. Germline values: CDR1 SNHLY, CDR2 FYNNEI. With V trimmed by 8 bases and J by 7 bases, 9 bases remained unmatched. This CDR3 region has 15 residues. The CDR3, as DNA: TGTGCCAGCTGTCCGCTAGCGGGAGGAGTCGGGGAGCTGTTTTTT. Protein product: CASCPLAGGVGELFF.

The J gene is TRBJ2-1, the V gene TRBV2; TRBD1 might be the D (6 bases). V gave up 6 bases and J gave up 5 bases, with 17 bases separating them. The CDR3 spans 15 residues. In germline, CDR1 is SNHLY, CDR2 FYNNEI. CDR3 DNA sequence: TGTGCCAGCAGAGAGATCGTGGGGGCCCACAATGAGCAGTTCTTC. Protein: CASREIVGAHNEQFF.

The J gene is TRBJ2-1, the V gene TRBV7-2, with 10 bases aligning to TRBD2. J lost 2 bases, V lost 8 bases, and 6 bases had no gene match. This CDR3 has 15 residues. Germline V gene sequence: CDR1 SGHTA, CDR2 FQGNSA. The CDR3 here is CASGLGTSAYNEQFF. DNA of the CDR3: TGTGCCAGCGGCCTAGGGACTAGCGCCTACAATGAGCAGTTCTTC.

The gene calls are TRBV28 and TRBJ2-3; D possibly corresponds to TRBD1 (7 bases). Trimming cost V 5 bases and J 7 bases, with 13 bases left between them. The V gene's germline CDR1 is MDHEN and CDR2 SYDVKM. The length of the CDR3 is 13 residues. CDR3 sequence reads: CASSGGTEYTQYF. CDR3 nucleotides: TGTGCCAGCAGTGGGGGGACAGAATATACGCAGTATTTT.

The V and J genes are TRBV7-2 and TRBJ1-3; TRBD1 matches 7 bases. The V gene's germline CDR1 is SGHTA and CDR2 FQGNSA. The CDR3 is 14 residues long. J was trimmed by 3 bases and V by 4 bases; bases with no gene match: 3. As DNA, the CDR3 is TGTGCCAGCAGCTCGGGACAGAGTGGAAACACCATATATTTT. This sequence encodes CASSSGQSGNTIYF.

The rearrangement joins TRBV19 to TRBJ1-2; D may be TRBD1 (5 bases). Germline CDR1 reads LNHDA; CDR2 reads SQIVND (reference sequence). Trimming left V 6 bases short and J 1 base short, with 12 bases between. CDR3 size: 14 residues. CDR3 in DNA: TGTGCCAGTAGCGACAGCCTCATTAACTATGGCTACACCTTC. It encodes CASSDSLINYGYTF.

The chain combines TRBV6-2 or TRBV6-3 with TRBJ1-2; D may be TRBD1 (6 bases). The germline CDR1 and CDR2 sequences are MNHEY and SVGEGT. V was cut by 6 bases and J by 14 bases, with 19 bases left in between. The CDR3 runs 12 residues. The CDR3 region is CASSQSDSRNTF. CDR3 DNA sequence: TGTGCCAGCAGCCAGTCGGACAGTCGGAATACCTTC.

V gene TRBV24-1 combines with J gene TRBJ2-1; 7 nucleotides align to TRBD1. There are 16 residues in the CDR3. CDR1 and CDR2 from the germline V gene are KGHDR and SFDVKD. Germline trimming cut 3 bases from V and 5 bases from J; bases unmatched to any gene: 9. This CDR3 reads CATSDRDRVYDNEQFF. The CDR3 DNA reads as TGTGCCACCAGTGATCGAGACAGGGTCTATGACAATGAGCAGTTCTTC.

The CDR3 spells CASSPVRSGRPYEQYF. The CDR3 bases are TGTGCCAGCAGCCCCGTTCGGAGCGGGAGGCCCTACGAGCAGTACTTC. The V gene is TRBV13, the J gene TRBJ2-7, with TRBD2 matching 9 bases. The CDR3 sequence is 16 residues long. Per the germline V gene, CDR1 is PRHDT and CDR2 is FYEKMQ (reference sequence). The V segment lost 5 bases and the J segment 2 bases; nucleotides outside the gene matches: 10.

A few counts support this clone. V is TRBV19 and J is TRBJ2-7; 13 positions match TRBD2. Per germline, CDR1 LNHDA and CDR2 SQIVND (reference sequence). The CDR3 runs to 15 residues. The V segment lost 4 bases and the J segment 4 bases; nucleotides outside the gene matches: 4. The CDR3 nucleotides are TGTGCCAGTAGTAGGACTAGCGGGAGTGGTTACGAGCAGTACTTC. Residues: CASSRTSGSGYEQYF.

The table lists this clone with a count of one. This chain connects TRBV7-2 to TRBJ2-3, with TRBD2 identical over 8 bases. J lost 1 base, V lost 4 bases, and 1 base had no gene match. The CDR3 consists of 14 residues. CDR1 SGHTA and CDR2 FQGNSA come from the germline V gene. The CDR3: CASSSTSGTDTQYF. In DNA, the CDR3 is TGTGCCAGCAGCTCGACTAGCGGCACAGATACGCAGTATTTT.

The chain links TRBV4-1 to TRBJ2-1; 9 bases fit TRBD2. Germline CDR1 reads MGHRA; CDR2 reads YSYEKL. The CDR3 has 16 amino acids. The V gene end was trimmed by 1 base and the J gene end by 3 bases; junction bases not matched to a gene: 4. The CDR3 is CASSQGTSGYYNEQFF. CDR3 sequence (DNA): TGCGCCAGCAGCCAAGGTACTAGCGGGTACTACAATGAGCAGTTCTTC.

The chain recombines TRBV4-1 with TRBJ2-3; D remains ambiguous. The CDR3 loop spans 13 amino acids. Trimming removed 3 bases from V and 2 bases from J, with 6 bases in between. Germline V gene sequence: CDR1 MGHRA, CDR2 YSYEKL. The CDR3 loop reads CASSHGFTDTQYF. The CDR3 nucleotides are TGCGCCAGCAGCCACGGGTTCACAGATACGCAGTATTTT.

This chain joins TRBV6-5 and TRBJ1-2; D gene ambiguous. The CDR3 extends over 12 amino acids. The germline V and J ends were trimmed by 5 bases and 7 bases, with 11 bases remaining between them. Germline V gene lookup returns CDR1 MNHEY and CDR2 SVGAGI. The CDR3 loop reads CASSPRHGGYTF. The CDR3 region has the DNA TGTGCCAGCAGTCCCCGACACGGTGGCTACACCTTC.

The V and J genes are TRBV7-9 and TRBJ1-2; D is perhaps TRBD1 (6 bases). V dropped 5 bases and J dropped 8 bases, with 15 bases sitting between them. Per the germline V gene, CDR1 is SEHNR and CDR2 is FQNEAQ (reference sequence). This CDR3 has 13 amino acids. As DNA, the CDR3 is TGTGCCAGCAGCCAACAGGGAGCAGAGGGCTACACCTTC. Translation: CASSQQGAEGYTF.

The V gene is TRBV5-4, the J gene TRBJ2-3; possibly TRBD1 for D (6 bases). Per germline, CDR1 SGHNT and CDR2 YYREEE (reference sequence). V was clipped by 3 bases and J by 1 base, with 15 bases between them. CDR3 size: 16 residues. The CDR3 nucleotides are TGTGCCAGCAGCTCACAGGGTGGAATAGGCACAGATACGCAGTATTTT. Translated, it gives CASSSQGGIGTDTQYF.

For this clone: Different DNA sequences within this sample yield the same CDR3. The V call is TRBV5-1, the J call TRBJ2-1, with TRBD2 matching 8 bases. The length of the CDR3 is 14 residues. Trimming cost V 1 base and J 5 bases; bases outside gene matches: 2. CDR1 and CDR2 (germline): SGHRS, YFSETQ. CDR3 sequence (DNA): TGCGCCAGCAGCTTGTTAGCGGGGAACAATGAGCAGTTCTTC. Protein sequence: CASSLLAGNNEQFF.

V gene TRBV2 combines with J gene TRBJ2-4; 9 nucleotides match TRBD1. This CDR3 has 13 residues. Germline CDR1 SNHLY, CDR2 FYNNEI. The V and J ends lost 6 bases and 5 bases, in that order; junction bases with no gene match: 2. For the CDR3, the DNA is TGTGCCAGCAGGGGACAGGGAGAAAACATTCAGTACTTC. Encoded protein: CASRGQGENIQYF.

This rearrangement joins TRBV3-1 (or the pseudogene TRBV3-2) to TRBJ2-7, with TRBD1 as a possible D gene (5 bases). The V and J ends lost 1 base and 2 bases respectively, with 12 bases between them. This CDR3 comprises 15 residues. The germline V gene encodes CDR1 LGHDT and CDR2 YNNKEL (reference sequence). The CDR3 here is CASSQGGGTPYEQYF. DNA for the CDR3: TGTGCCAGCAGCCAAGGGGGCGGCACCCCCTACGAGCAGTACTTC.

In this sample, this clone turned up a few times. The chain combines TRBV2 with TRBJ2-7; 9 bases are shared with TRBD2. The V and J ends lost 6 bases and 4 bases, in that order; junction bases with no gene match: 7. CDR3 length: 14 amino acids. The germline V gene encodes CDR1 SNHLY and CDR2 FYNNEI. In DNA, the CDR3 is TGTGCCAGCAGAGCGGGGGGACTGTTATACGAGCAGTACTTC. Residues: CASRAGGLLYEQYF.

This clone was observed once. At one end, the junction sequence differs from germline, possibly due to a read error. J is TRBJ1-3 and V is TRBV7-7; 7 bases fit TRBD1. Germline-derived CDR1 and CDR2 are SSHAT and FNYEAQ (reference sequence). The CDR3 is made up of 15 amino acids. CDR3 sequence reads: CASSFPQGVGNTIYF. CDR3 DNA: TGTGCTAGCAGCTTTCCTCAGGGGGTAGGAAACACCATATATTTT.

V is TRBV28 and J is TRBJ2-5; TRBD2 aligns across 8 bases. The V gene end was trimmed by 4 bases and the J gene end by 5 bases; junction bases not matched to a gene: 12. This CDR3 spans 16 amino acids. Looked up from germline, CDR1 is MDHEN and CDR2 is SYDVKM. The CDR3, as DNA: TGTGCCAGCAGTTCTATGGGACGGGGGGGTATGGAGACCCAGTACTTC. It specifies CASSSMGRGGMETQYF.

This chain joins TRBV19 and TRBJ2-1; 12 positions agree with TRBD2. Germline V gene lookup returns CDR1 LNHDA and CDR2 SQIVND (reference sequence). The CDR3 extends over 15 amino acids. Trimming removed 6 bases from V and 6 bases from J; junction bases left unmatched: 6. CDR3 coding DNA: TGTGCCAGTAGCCTGACTAGCGGGGGAATCAATGAGCAGTTCTTC. This codes for CASSLTSGGINEQFF.

This clone was detected only a few times. This chain joins TRBV3-1 (or the pseudogene TRBV3-2) and TRBJ2-3; 9 nucleotides match TRBD2. The CDR3 covers 18 residues. V trimming: 0 bases; J trimming: 5 bases; junction bases outside the gene matches: 12. CDR1 and CDR2 from the germline V gene are LGHDT and YNNKEL (reference sequence). The CDR3 DNA sequence: TGTGCCAGCAGCCAAGATAGATCGCTAGCGGGGATGGGAGATACGCAGTATTTT. Its translation is CASSQDRSLAGMGDTQYF.

This clone has a single count. This rearrangement joins TRBV28 to TRBJ1-5, with D possibly TRBD1 on 6 matching bases. Germline values: CDR1 MDHEN, CDR2 SYDVKM. This CDR3 spans 15 amino acids. The V end was cut by 5 bases, the J end by 5 bases, with 16 bases between. This CDR3 reads CASSALTGLHQPQHF. The CDR3 region has the DNA TGTGCCAGCAGTGCCCTAACAGGGCTCCATCAGCCCCAGCATTTT.

CDR3 loop: CASGAGTGFRDTQYF. The CDR3 coding sequence is TGTGCCAGCGGAGCCGGGACAGGCTTCAGGGATACGCAGTATTTT. The rearrangement joins TRBV28 to TRBJ2-3, with 8 positions matching TRBD1. CDR3 length equals 15 residues. Germline V gene lookup returns CDR1 MDHEN and CDR2 SYDVKM. Trimming at V came to 8 bases and at J to 6 bases, leaving 13 bases not matched to a gene.

This clone is a singleton in its sample. The genes are TRBV19 and TRBJ1-5, with TRBD1 identical over 10 bases. The CDR3 length is 13 residues. With 8 bases clipped from V and 5 bases from J, the junction kept 3 bases outside the gene matches. Germline CDR1 is LNHDA and CDR2 is SQIVND (reference sequence). CDR3 sequence reads: CASGGTGDQPQHF. The CDR3 DNA reads as TGTGCCAGTGGGGGGACAGGGGATCAGCCCCAGCATTTT.

V gene TRBV7-9 combines with J gene TRBJ2-7; D is unresolved. V lost 7 bases, J lost 7 bases, and 17 bases lay in between. CDR1 is SEHNR, CDR2 FQNEAQ, per germline (reference sequence). CDR3 length: 13 amino acids. The CDR3 here is CASTNKAAAEQYF. The CDR3 DNA sequence: TGTGCCAGCACAAATAAGGCGGCGGCGGAGCAGTACTTC. The full variable domain, rest sourced from reference TRBV7-9 and TRBJ2-7, is DTGVSQNPRHKITKRGQNVTFRCDPISEHNRLYWYRQTLGQGPEFLTYFQNEAQLEKSRLLSDRFSAERPKGSFSTLEIQRTEQGDSAMYLCASTNKAAAEQYFGPGTRLTVT.